This TCR beta chain was captured by sequencing in a study of control samples from healthy donors and cancer patients. Sequencing used immunoSEQ multiplex PCR; TCRdb keeps in-frame clones, though not all of them. This sample has about 120,000 clones, with about 90% found just once. The V gene lost 5 bases and the J gene lost 0 bases, with 13 bases spanning the gap. CDR3 size: 15 residues. Germline CDR1 reads SGHAT; CDR2 reads FQNNGV. This TCR was sampled from a man aged 45 to 65 in good health. V and J are TRBV11-2 and TRBJ1-2; no reliable D call. The sample was blood. CDR3 DNA sequence: TGTGCCAGCAGCCGCCCAGCTAAGGCTAACTATGGCTACACCTTC. It codes for CASSRPAKANYGYTF.